The 13 T cell receptor beta chains below come from one sample, sequenced in a study of OX40 agonist ivuxolimab in advanced cancers. The table came from immunoSEQ multiplex PCR; TCRdb's copy has only in-frame clones and leaves some out. Altogether about 11,000 clones are present, roughly 80% being singletons, with the ten largest covering about 9.4%. This sample comprised CD4+ or CD8+ T cells sorted from blood, obtained in a trial of the OX40 agonist ivuxolimab. All receptors come from an adult with an advanced solid tumor such as melanoma, head and neck, liver or kidney cancer.

The chain uses TRBV7-8 and TRBJ2-7; no definite D call. The CDR3 consists of 12 residues. The germline gives CDR1 SGHVS, CDR2 FQNEAQ. Trimming took 0 bases from V and 7 from J, leaving 7 bases between them. In DNA, the CDR3 is TGTGCCAGCAGCTTAGCAAGTGGGGAGCAGTACTTC. Translation: CASSLASGEQYF.

CDR3: CASSLAPNYGYTF. In nucleotides, the CDR3 is TGTGCCAGCAGCTTGGCACCCAACTATGGCTACACCTTC. The chain employs TRBV11-2 and TRBJ1-2; D gene unclear. Trimming removed 3 bases from V and 2 bases from J, with 7 bases in between. The CDR3 covers 13 residues. The V gene's germline CDR1 is SGHAT and CDR2 FQNNGV.

This clone is termed medium-sized. This chain joins TRBV7-9 and TRBJ2-7; no definite D call. CDR3 length: 13 amino acids. Per the germline V gene, CDR1 is SEHNR and CDR2 is FQNEAQ (reference sequence). Trimming shortened V by 5 bases and J by 1 base, and 9 bases separated the two germline ends. CDR3: CASSHSVSYEQYF. The CDR3 region has the DNA TGTGCCAGCAGCCACTCCGTTTCCTACGAGCAGTACTTC.

The gene calls are TRBV28 and TRBJ1-2; no reliable D call. The length of the CDR3 is 16 residues. The ends were cut back, 1 base at V and 0 bases at J, with 12 bases in the middle. Germline CDR1 reads MDHEN; CDR2 reads SYDVKM. The CDR3 nucleotides read TGTGCCAGCAGTTTATATCAGGTTGGCGCTAACTATGGCTACACCTTC. Protein product: CASSLYQVGANYGYTF.

A few counts support this clone. J is TRBJ2-7 and V is TRBV11-1; D is undetermined. The CDR3 contains 12 residues. V was pared by 5 bases and J by 3 bases, with 8 bases between. Germline values: CDR1 SGHAT, CDR2 FQDESV (reference sequence). DNA for the CDR3: TGTGCCAGCAGCATGACTCACTACGAGCAGTACTTC. Its protein is CASSMTHYEQYF.

The chain uses TRBV28 and TRBJ1-3; 9 nucleotides match TRBD1. The germline V gene has CDR1 MDHEN and CDR2 SYDVKM. The CDR3 runs 17 residues. V lost 6 bases and J lost 3; bases outside the gene matches: 12. The DNA of the CDR3 is TGTGCCAGCAGACCCTTCCGGGACAGGGTCTTTGGAAACACCATATATTTT. It is translated as CASRPFRDRVFGNTIYF. Together with reference TRBV28 and TRBJ1-3, the CDR3 gives the full variable domain: DVKVTQSSRYLVKRTGEKVFLECVQDMDHENMFWYRQDPGLGLRLIYFSYDVKMKEKGDIPEGYSVSREKKERFSLILESASTNQTSMYLCASRPFRDRVFGNTIYFGEGSWLTVV.

Only one count was recorded for this clone. V gene TRBV20-1 combines with J gene TRBJ2-2, with TRBD1 matching 7 bases. CDR1 and CDR2 from the germline V gene are DFQATT and SNEGSKA (reference sequence). Losses at the gene ends were 5 bases for V and 6 bases for J; bases not matched to a gene: 0. The CDR3 has 11 amino acids. The CDR3 spells CSAQGAGELFF. CDR3 sequence (DNA): TGCAGTGCTCAGGGGGCCGGGGAGCTGTTTTTT.

The J gene is TRBJ2-7, the V gene TRBV7-6, with a weak D call TRBD1 (5 bases). CDR3 size: 13 residues. Germline V gives CDR1 SGHVS, CDR2 FNYEAQ. Trimming took 3 bases from V and 2 from J, leaving 8 bases between them. CDR3 amino acids: CASSFRGPYEQYF. The CDR3 DNA reads as TGTGCCAGCAGCTTTAGGGGCCCCTACGAGCAGTACTTC.

This clone came up once. The chain uses TRBV6-4 and TRBJ1-6, with D unresolved. Germline CDR1 and CDR2: MRHNA and SNTAGT. V was cut by 3 bases and J by 7 bases, with 7 bases left in between. The CDR3 has 13 residues. The CDR3 region has the DNA TGTGCCAGCAGTGAAGGCTCCAATTCACCCCTCCACTTT. It translates to CASSEGSNSPLHF.

This CDR3 is CASSGRDPEGYRTEAFF. In DNA form, the CDR3 reads TGTGCCAGCAGCGGACGGGACCCGGAGGGGTATCGGACTGAAGCTTTCTTT. This chain joins TRBV13 and TRBJ1-1, with D perhaps TRBD1 (5 bases). Germline CDR1 PRHDT, CDR2 FYEKMQ (reference sequence). The CDR3 sequence is 17 residues long. V lost 5 bases to trimming and J lost 5 bases, with 24 bases between them. The full variable domain, completed using reference TRBV13 and TRBJ1-1, is AAGVIQSPRHLIKEKRETATLKCYPIPRHDTVYWYQQGPGQDPQFLISFYEKMQSDKGSIPDRFSAQQFSDYHSELNMSSLELGDSALYFCASSGRDPEGYRTEAFFGQGTRLTVV.

J is TRBJ2-1 and V is TRBV6-1; TRBD2 agrees at 8 bases. Trimming cost V 3 bases and J 10 bases; bases outside gene matches: 2. CDR1 is MNHNS and CDR2 is SASEGT in the germline V gene. This CDR3 comprises 12 residues. CDR3 DNA: TGTGCCAGCAGTGAGACTAGCGCAGAGCAGTTCTTC. Protein: CASSETSAEQFF.

The gene calls are TRBV6-5 and TRBJ2-1; D ambiguous. Germline CDR1 reads MNHEY; CDR2 reads SVGAGI. The V and J ends lost 11 bases and 6 bases respectively, with 17 bases between them. This CDR3 is built from 13 residues. The CDR3: CAASPSSTNEQFF. The CDR3 DNA reads TGTGCCGCCTCCCCCAGCTCCACCAATGAGCAGTTCTTC.

This clone was seen a few times. The chain combines TRBV28 with TRBJ2-2; possible D gene TRBD2, 6 bases. Between the trimmed V and J ends, which lost 3 bases and 6 bases, there was a span of 14 bases. The CDR3 is 15 amino acids. CDR1 MDHEN and CDR2 SYDVKM come from the germline V gene. The CDR3 DNA is TGTGCCAGCAGTTTGGACTACTCTATCGCCGGGGAGCTGTTTTTT. As protein: CASSLDYSIAGELFF.